The 14 T cell receptor beta chains reported below all come from one sample, sequenced in a study of shared clonotypes between healthy human individuals. Sequencing used immunoSEQ multiplex PCR; TCRdb keeps in-frame clones, though not all of them. The table lists more than 2 million clones, about 95% of them singletons, with more than 0.95% in the top ten. It was CD45RO-negative cells, positively selected for CCR7, that made up naive CD8 cells, with terminally differentiated effector memory CD45RA+ cells excluded. Sequencing input: naive CD8+ T cells sorted from blood. These TCRs come from a man aged 18 to 35 in good health.

Points on this clone: The sample contains more than one DNA sequence encoding this CDR3. This rearrangement joins TRBV6-1 to TRBJ1-1, with TRBD1 as a possible D gene (6 bases). CDR1 is MNHNS, CDR2 SASEGT, per germline. V was pared by 6 bases and J by 1 base, with 9 bases between. The length of the CDR3 is 13 residues. The chain's CDR3 is CASRETGNTEAFF. Here the CDR3 DNA reads TGTGCCAGCAGAGAGACAGGGAACACTGAAGCTTTCTTT.

The chain is built from TRBV19 and TRBJ2-7; no clear D gene. Trimming left V 5 bases short and J 0 bases short, with 8 bases between. The CDR3 spans 13 residues. Per germline, CDR1 LNHDA and CDR2 SQIVND (reference sequence). The CDR3 sequence is CASSQVSSYEQYF. The CDR3 DNA reads as TGTGCCAGTAGTCAGGTTAGCTCCTACGAGCAGTACTTC.

Comments on this clone: Other DNA variants within this sample encode the same CDR3. This chain joins TRBV27 and TRBJ2-1; 10 bases align to TRBD1. The J segment lost 2 bases and the V segment lost 2 bases, leaving 0 bases of the junction unmatched. CDR3 length: 15 residues. The germline V gene has CDR1 MNHEY and CDR2 SMNVEV (reference sequence). CDR3 DNA sequence: TGTGCCAGCAGTTTAGGACAGGGGGCCTACAATGAGCAGTTCTTC. This gives the protein CASSLGQGAYNEQFF.

DNA for the CDR3: TGTGCCAGCAGCTCCATTTCGGCAGGACCCCCCGAGCAGTACTTC. Protein: CASSSISAGPPEQYF. The chain is built from TRBV7-2 and TRBJ2-7, with unresolved D. Trimming shortened V by 4 bases and J by 6 bases, and 19 bases separated the two germline ends. The length of the CDR3 is 15 residues. Germline lookup yields CDR1 SGHTA and CDR2 FQGNSA.

Details on this clone: This sample also contains other DNA sequences that code for the same CDR3. V gene TRBV27 combines with J gene TRBJ1-1; 7 nucleotides agree with TRBD1. V shed 5 bases, J shed 5 bases, and the junction held 11 bases outside the gene matches. Germline assignment: CDR1 MNHEY and CDR2 SMNVEV (reference sequence). The CDR3 runs 15 residues. For the CDR3, the DNA is TGTGCCAGCAGTCTTTCCCGGACAGGTTTGACTGAAGCTTTCTTT. Its translation: CASSLSRTGLTEAFF.

The rearrangement uses TRBV5-4 and TRBJ2-7; D may correspond to TRBD1 or TRBD2 (5 bases each). The CDR3 contains 15 residues. Trimming left V 2 bases short and J 2 bases short, with 14 bases between. Germline assignment: CDR1 SGHNT and CDR2 YYREEE (reference sequence). The CDR3 spells CASSFGAAATYEQYF. In DNA form, the CDR3 reads TGTGCCAGCAGCTTCGGGGCCGCCGCCACCTACGAGCAGTACTTC.

In regard to this clone: Other nucleotide sequences in the sample specify the same CDR3. The V gene is TRBV6-1, the J gene TRBJ2-7, with no clear D. V was shortened by 2 bases and J by 3 bases, with 8 bases between the two germline ends. The CDR3 covers 13 residues. In germline, CDR1 is MNHNS, CDR2 SASEGT. The CDR3 is CASSEYPGYEQYF. In nucleotides, the CDR3 is TGTGCCAGCAGTGAATACCCCGGCTACGAGCAGTACTTC.

The chain links TRBV6-6 to TRBJ1-6; no definite D call. The germline V and J ends were trimmed by 10 bases and 9 bases, with 16 bases remaining between them. Looked up from germline, CDR1 is MNHNY and CDR2 is SVGAGI (reference sequence). The CDR3 consists of 13 residues. The CDR3 region is CATAWGEGSPLHF. The DNA for the CDR3 is TGTGCCACTGCGTGGGGAGAGGGTTCACCCCTCCACTTT.

The chain uses TRBV5-1 and TRBJ2-2; TRBD2 might be the D (5 bases). There are 16 residues in the CDR3. The V end was cut by 1 base, the J end by 7 bases, with 17 bases between. Germline V lookup: CDR1 SGHRS, CDR2 YFSETQ. The CDR3 loop reads CASSLKVMADYGELFF. In DNA form, the CDR3 reads TGCGCCAGCAGCTTGAAAGTCATGGCAGACTACGGGGAGCTGTTTTTT.

This chain links TRBV7-2 with TRBJ2-3, with unresolved D. This CDR3 has 13 residues. Germline V gives CDR1 SGHTA, CDR2 FQGNSA. V lost 5 bases to trimming and J lost 6 bases, with 12 bases between them. The CDR3: CASSSALGDTQYF. For the CDR3, the DNA is TGTGCCAGCAGCAGCGCCTTAGGGGATACGCAGTATTTT.

This clone was detected once. The chain employs TRBV4-1 and TRBJ1-4; tentatively, D is TRBD1 (5 bases). The CDR3 covers 16 residues. Per the germline V gene, CDR1 is MGHRA and CDR2 is YSYEKL. The V gene lost 0 bases and the J gene lost 7 bases, with 15 bases spanning the gap. CDR3 bases: TGCGCCAGCAGCCAAGAATACCCAGGGCGAGGTGAAAAACTGTTTTTT. It specifies CASSQEYPGRGEKLFF.

This sequence joins TRBV27 and TRBJ1-1; D not resolved. The CDR3 is 13 amino acids. From germline, CDR1 is MNHEY and CDR2 SMNVEV (reference sequence). V was pared by 7 bases and J by 1 base, with 10 bases between. CDR3 protein: CASIAQANTEAFF. The CDR3 DNA reads as TGTGCCAGCATAGCACAAGCGAACACTGAAGCTTTCTTT.

This clone was observed a single time. The chain combines TRBV5-4 with TRBJ2-5; 8 bases are a match to TRBD2. Germline trimming cut 1 base from V and 2 bases from J; bases unmatched to any gene: 10. Germline V gene lookup returns CDR1 SGHNT and CDR2 YYREEE (reference sequence). The CDR3 has 17 amino acids. Here the CDR3 reads CASSLKGREGEQETQYF. The CDR3 region has the DNA TGTGCCAGCAGCTTGAAGGGACGGGAGGGAGAGCAAGAGACCCAGTACTTC. Complete variable domain (other parts from reference TRBV5-4 and TRBJ2-5): ETGVTQSPTHLIKTRGQQVTLRCSSQSGHNTVSWYQQALGQGPQFIFQYYREEENGRGNFPPRFSGLQFPNYSSELNVNALELDDSALYLCASSLKGREGEQETQYFGPGTRLLVL.

V is TRBV7-8 and J is TRBJ2-3; the D is unclear. V shed 1 base and J shed 0 bases, with 2 bases lying between them. Germline V lookup: CDR1 SGHVS, CDR2 FQNEAQ. The CDR3 is made up of 13 amino acids. CDR3 DNA: TGTGCCAGCAGCTTAGTCAGCACAGATACGCAGTATTTT. Encoded protein: CASSLVSTDTQYF.